The 3 T cell receptor beta chains in this list originate from one sample, sequenced in a study of CD4 T cells in relation to SARS-CoV-2 and coronaviruses. For these TCRs, the target antigens are not known. Profiled with immunoSEQ multiplex PCR; TCRdb holds only in-frame clones, not every one. The table has approximately 41,000 clones, around four fifths seen once. Sequenced: memory CD4+ T cells from PBMCs, cultured in vitro. The receptors derive from an adult with COVID-19.

The J gene is TRBJ1-3, the V gene TRBV18, with TRBD1 as a possible D gene (5 bases). The CDR3 sequence is 16 residues long. V lost 1 base and J lost 0, with 10 bases in between. In germline, CDR1 is KGHSH, CDR2 LQKENI. In DNA form, the CDR3 reads TGTGCCAGCTCACCACTTCAGACAGACTCTGGAAACACCATATATTTT. Translating gives CASSPLQTDSGNTIYF.

This clone was detected a few times. V is TRBV18 and J is TRBJ2-5, with 10 bases lining up with TRBD2. J was trimmed by 5 bases and V by 3 bases; bases with no gene match: 6. The CDR3 consists of 15 residues. The germline V gene has CDR1 KGHSH and CDR2 LQKENI. The CDR3 region is CASSPLAGEGETQYF. CDR3 DNA sequence: TGTGCCAGCTCACCCCTAGCGGGAGAGGGGGAGACCCAGTACTTC.

This clone was found a few times. CDR3 sequence: CASSQVFDRRNTEAFF. CDR3 bases: TGCGCCAGCAGCCAAGTTTTCGACCGTCGGAACACTGAAGCTTTCTTT. J is TRBJ1-1 and V is TRBV4-1; D remains ambiguous. Trimming took 1 base from V and 1 from J, leaving 13 bases between them. The length of the CDR3 is 16 residues. The germline V gene has CDR1 MGHRA and CDR2 YSYEKL.